These T cell receptor beta chains were read from a single sample in a study of T-cell memory formation after mild COVID-19. TCRdb reanalysed the 5' RACE reads using MiXCR and keeps one entry per CDR3 protein. The sample comprises fewer than 350,000 distinct CDR3 sequences, about 15% of which are singletons, and about 22% rests with the top ten. Sequencing was performed on PBMCs or a T cell subset sorted from them (not recorded which). These receptor sequences come from a man aged 18-30 years who had mild COVID-19 (a few samples of this study predate the infection). Cell type and time point are not known. The CDR3 runs from the conserved cysteine through the conserved F or W. A D gene is named only where the DNA matches it firmly. Clone size is shown for a subset of rows, as once, few, many or a class of expanded clone.

CDR3 DNA | CDR3 protein | J gene | D gene | CDR3 length | V gene | clone size
TGTGCCAGCAGTTACTCCGGCAGGGGTTCTGAAGCTTTCTTT | CASSYSGRGSEAFF | TRBJ1-1 | NA | 14 | TRBV6-5 | NA
TGTGCCAGCAGTTACTCGAAGTACACCGGGGAGCTGTTTTTT | CASSYSKYTGELFF | TRBJ2-2 | NA | 14 | TRBV6-2/TRBV6-3 | NA
TGCAGTGCTAGCCATGGATTCTACAATGAGCAGTTCTTC | CSASHGFYNEQFF | TRBJ2-1 | NA | 13 | TRBV20-1 | few
TGTGCCACCTTGACGGGACCGATCGACACCATATATTTT | CATLTGPIDTIYF | TRBJ1-3 | NA | 13 | TRBV10-3 | NA
TGCGCCAGCAGCCAAGATCCAATGGCGGGGGGAGAGACCCAGTACTTC | CASSQDPMAGGETQYF | TRBJ2-5 | TRBD2 | 16 | TRBV4-3 | many
TGCGCCAGCAGGCGACAGGGGTCGGGAGATGAGCAGTTCTTC | CASRRQGSGDEQFF | TRBJ2-1 | TRBD1 | 14 | TRBV5-1 | few
TGTGCCAGCAGCCAAACCCAACCCCCATCCGCCGATGAGCAGTTCTTC | CASSQTQPPSADEQFF | TRBJ2-1 | NA | 16 | TRBV3-1 | few
TGTGCTAGTGGTTTGGTACTAGGGTTGCCCTACGAGCAGTACTTC | CASGLVLGLPYEQYF | TRBJ2-7 | NA | 15 | TRBV12-5 | few
TGCAGTTCGGTTAGCGGGGGGTTCCAAGAGACCCAGTACTTC | CSSVSGGFQETQYF | TRBJ2-5 | TRBD2 | 14 | TRBV20-1 | NA
TGTGCCAGCAGTGACTCGACTACCGGGGAGCTGTTTTTT | CASSDSTTGELFF | TRBJ2-2 | NA | 13 | TRBV6-4 | many
TGTGCCATCAGTGGGGCAGATACGCAGTATTTT | CAISGADTQYF | TRBJ2-3 | NA | 11 | TRBV10-3 | many
TGTGCCAGCAGAAGGGACGAGGGGGCGAACATTCAGTACTTC | CASRRDEGANIQYF | TRBJ2-4 | TRBD1 | 14 | TRBV2 | NA
TGCGCCAGCAGGACTAGCGGGGCTTCAATCTACGAGCAGTACTTC | CASRTSGASIYEQYF | TRBJ2-7 | TRBD2 | 15 | TRBV4-1 | few
TGTGCCAGCAGCACCCGCCCGGACCCGTCACCCCTCCACTTT | CASSTRPDPSPLHF | TRBJ1-6 | NA | 14 | TRBV7-2 | few
TGTGCCAGCTCACCAGAGGACAGGGGTTATTCACCCCTCCACTTT | CASSPEDRGYSPLHF | TRBJ1-6 | TRBD1 | 15 | TRBV18 | few
TGTGCCAGCAGCTTGGCTTCTAGGGATGAGCAGTTCTTC | CASSLASRDEQFF | TRBJ2-1 | NA | 13 | TRBV7-3 | many
TGCAGTGCGATCCTTCTAGGAGACACGCAGTATTTT | CSAILLGDTQYF | TRBJ2-3 | NA | 12 | TRBV20-1 | NA
TGCAGTGCTAGAATTGTTCGGCAGGGAGTCACAGATACGCAGTATTTT | CSARIVRQGVTDTQYF | TRBJ2-3 | NA | 16 | TRBV20-1 | once
TGTGCCAGCAGTTCCCTAGCGGGGGGGTCCTACAATGAGCAGTTCTTC | CASSSLAGGSYNEQFF | TRBJ2-1 | TRBD2 | 16 | TRBV28 | NA
TGCGCCAGCAGCCAAGATTGTCCGGGGGGAAGGGGTTACAATGAGCAGTTCTTC | CASSQDCPGGRGYNEQFF | TRBJ2-1 | TRBD2 | 18 | TRBV4-3 | NA
TGTGCCAGCCGGGACTCAGGTTCCGGGGAGCTGTTTTTT | CASRDSGSGELFF | TRBJ2-2 | NA | 13 | TRBV6-4 | few
TGTGCCAGCAGTTCTCGGGTTGGCTACACCTTC | CASSSRVGYTF | TRBJ1-2 | NA | 11 | TRBV12-3/TRBV12-4 | NA
TGTGCCAGCAGCTCCCGGCGGGGGGTCCTCCATGAGCAGTTCTTC | CASSSRRGVLHEQFF | TRBJ2-1 | TRBD2 | 15 | TRBV12-3/TRBV12-4 | few
TGTGCCAGCAGCTTGTGGCGGGGAGAAAAACTGTTTTTT | CASSLWRGEKLFF | TRBJ1-4 | NA | 13 | TRBV5-4 | NA
TGTGCCAGCAGCTCCACAGGGGGAGGGGAAAAACTGTTTTTT | CASSSTGGGEKLFF | TRBJ1-4 | TRBD1 | 14 | TRBV5-4 | many
TGTGCCAGCAGTCAGAACGACAGGGGACAGCCCCAGCATTTT | CASSQNDRGQPQHF | TRBJ1-5 | TRBD1 | 14 | TRBV6-2/TRBV6-3 | NA